Each of the 18 T cell receptor beta chains below was sequenced from the same sample in a study of T cell repertoires in cytomegalovirus infection (dated by TCRdb to about 2019). The sample was run on an Illumina HiSeq 1500. Clones were called with MiXCR by TCRdb after fastp trimmed the public reads at Q25, and only in-frame beta chains were retained. Each record represents a unique CDR3 protein, reported with the most common genes and DNA among its rows. In all, the sample holds approximately 200,000 distinct CDR3 sequences, and over 20% of those were seen once. The ten largest make up roughly 18% of the sample. The source material was CD8+ T cells from PBMCs. The receptor set was obtained from a human donor in good health (CMV status not recorded). Some clones in this sample may be carry-over from other donors' samples.

About this clonotype itself: A much larger clone differs by one base, so this may be a read error. The chain uses TRBV4-1 and TRBJ2-1; 9 bases fit TRBD1. V lost 4 bases, J lost 7 bases, and 5 bases stayed unmatched. Germline lookup yields CDR1 MGHRA and CDR2 YSYEKL. The CDR3 is 14 residues long. CDR3 coding DNA: TGCGCCAGCAGCCTCGACAGGGGGTTTAATGAGCAGTTCTTC. Its protein product is CASSLDRGFNEQFF.

V gene TRBV9 combines with J gene TRBJ1-2; 10 positions match TRBD1. The CDR3 is 17 residues long. Germline trimming cut 4 bases from V and 2 bases from J; bases unmatched to any gene: 11. Per the germline V gene, CDR1 is SGDLS and CDR2 is YYNGEE. CDR3 in amino acids: CASSLRLPGQGNYGYTF. The CDR3 DNA reads TGTGCCAGCAGCTTGAGACTTCCGGGACAGGGGAACTATGGCTACACCTTC.

V usage is TRBV5-1 and J usage is TRBJ2-1; 7 positions agree with TRBD1. The CDR3 has 15 residues. In germline, CDR1 is SGHRS, CDR2 YFSETQ. V shed 4 bases, J shed 5 bases, and the junction held 9 bases outside the gene matches. The CDR3 region has the DNA TGCGCCAGCAGCCCGACAGGGAGACACGACAATGAGCAGTTCTTC. It yields the protein CASSPTGRHDNEQFF.

The chain recombines TRBV20-1 with TRBJ2-1; TRBD2 agrees at 12 bases. This CDR3 is built from 13 residues. Germline V gives CDR1 DFQATT, CDR2 SNEGSKA (reference sequence). Germline trimming cut 4 bases from V and 10 bases from J; bases unmatched to any gene: 5. DNA of the CDR3: TGCAGTGCTACCGGACTAGCGGGGCCGGAGCAGTTCTTC. Amino acids: CSATGLAGPEQFF.

This chain connects TRBV7-9 to TRBJ2-1, with D unclear. Germline CDR1 and CDR2: SEHNR and FQNEAQ (reference sequence). With 1 base removed from V and 6 bases from J, the gap between germline ends came to 10 bases. This CDR3 comprises 14 residues. The CDR3 sequence: CASSLVDTRNEQFF. DNA of the CDR3: TGTGCCAGCAGCTTAGTAGATACCCGCAATGAGCAGTTCTTC.

This clonotype was detected only a few times. V and J are TRBV29-1 and TRBJ2-1; 12 nucleotides agree with TRBD1. The germline CDR1 and CDR2 sequences are SQVTM and ANQGSEA. CDR3 length: 16 residues. Trimming at V came to 0 bases and at J to 8 bases, leaving 8 bases not matched to a gene. CDR3 in amino acids: CSVEDPGTGGNYEQFF. CDR3 coding DNA: TGCAGCGTTGAAGACCCCGGGACAGGGGGCAACTATGAGCAGTTCTTC.

The sample holds many counts of this clonotype. The chain has TRBV28 and TRBJ2-1, with D possibly TRBD1 on 5 matching bases. This CDR3 is built from 16 residues. Germline-derived CDR1 and CDR2 are MDHEN and SYDVKM. The V end was cut by 5 bases, the J end by 2 bases, with 16 bases between. CDR3 DNA sequence: TGTGCCAGCAGTCATCAGGGAAGTTGGACCTACAATGAGCAGTTCTTC. This encodes CASSHQGSWTYNEQFF. The full variable domain, completed using reference TRBV28 and TRBJ2-1, is DVKVTQSSRYLVKRTGEKVFLECVQDMDHENMFWYRQDPGLGLRLIYFSYDVKMKEKGDIPEGYSVSREKKERFSLILESASTNQTSMYLCASSHQGSWTYNEQFFGPGTRLTVL.

CDR3 nucleotide sequence: TGTGCCAGCAGAAGATCGGAGCTAGACCGGCGCCTCACTGAAGCTTTCTTT. Translation: CASRRSELDRRLTEAFF. The chain combines TRBV28 with TRBJ1-1; D not certain. CDR1 MDHEN and CDR2 SYDVKM come from the germline V gene. Trimming cost V 6 bases and J 4 bases, with 24 bases left between them. The CDR3 runs 17 residues.

The genes are TRBV24-1 and TRBJ2-1; D unresolved. CDR3 length equals 14 residues. Trimming stripped 3 bases from V and 3 bases from J, with 8 bases between. Germline loops: CDR1 KGHDR, CDR2 SFDVKD. CDR3 protein: CATSDASGYNEQFF. DNA of the CDR3: TGTGCCACCAGTGATGCCTCGGGCTACAATGAGCAGTTCTTC.

In its sample, this clonotype was seen many times. The chain links TRBV28 to TRBJ1-5; no clear D gene. Trimming stripped 5 bases from V and 6 bases from J, with 8 bases between. The CDR3 is made up of 12 amino acids. Looked up from germline, CDR1 is MDHEN and CDR2 is SYDVKM. The CDR3 sequence is CASSPRSQPQHF. The CDR3 DNA reads as TGTGCCAGCAGTCCCAGATCTCAGCCCCAGCATTTT. The whole variable domain, filled in from reference TRBV28 and TRBJ1-5, reads DVKVTQSSRYLVKRTGEKVFLECVQDMDHENMFWYRQDPGLGLRLIYFSYDVKMKEKGDIPEGYSVSREKKERFSLILESASTNQTSMYLCASSPRSQPQHFGDGTRLSIL.

This clonotype was seen only a few times. The genes are TRBV28 and TRBJ1-5, with a possible D match to TRBD1 (5 bases). The length of the CDR3 is 16 residues. Trimming cost V 0 bases and J 2 bases, with 11 bases left between them. Germline CDR1 is MDHEN and CDR2 is SYDVKM. The CDR3 is CASSLWGDIGNQPQHF. CDR3 DNA sequence: TGTGCCAGCAGTTTATGGGGGGATATAGGCAATCAGCCCCAGCATTTT.

This clonotype occurred a few times. This chain links TRBV19 with TRBJ1-1; the D is unclear. Trimming stripped 8 bases from V and 4 bases from J, with 14 bases between. Germline values: CDR1 LNHDA, CDR2 SQIVND (reference sequence). This CDR3 has 13 residues. The CDR3 coding sequence is TGTGCCAGTTGGAGTTTTCGGAGCACTGAAGCTTTCTTT. This translates into CASWSFRSTEAFF.

This clonotype has a count of ten or more. This chain uses TRBV28 with TRBJ2-3; D possibly corresponds to TRBD2 (6 bases). The ends were cut back, 6 bases at V and 7 bases at J, with 17 bases in the middle. Germline values: CDR1 MDHEN, CDR2 SYDVKM. This CDR3 spans 14 amino acids. The CDR3 bases are TGTGCCAGCAGCCTCGGAGGGAACCTATATACGCAGTATTTT. Protein: CASSLGGNLYTQYF.

This clonotype was seen at least ten times. V usage is TRBV9 and J usage is TRBJ1-2; 10 bases are a match to TRBD1. Germline CDR1 and CDR2: SGDLS and YYNGEE. This CDR3 contains 15 residues. V trimming: 3 bases; J trimming: 3 bases; junction bases outside the gene matches: 5. The CDR3 DNA follows: TGTGCCAGCAGCGCCACGGGACAGGGGTACTATGGCTACACCTTC. This encodes CASSATGQGYYGYTF.

The chain is built from TRBV5-4 and TRBJ2-5; the D gene is possibly TRBD2 (7 bases). The CDR3 is made up of 15 amino acids. V shed 2 bases and J shed 4 bases, with 15 bases lying between them. From germline, CDR1 is SGHNT and CDR2 YYREEE (reference sequence). The CDR3 region is CASSFLGGALETQYF. In nucleotides, the CDR3 is TGTGCCAGCAGCTTCTTGGGGGGGGCCCTAGAGACCCAGTACTTC.

The chain has TRBV14 and TRBJ2-1; 13 bases agree with TRBD2. This CDR3 comprises 15 residues. Trimming at V came to 0 bases and at J to 10 bases, leaving 3 bases not matched to a gene. CDR1 is SGHDN, CDR2 FVKESK, per germline. The CDR3 DNA reads TGTGCCAGCAGCCAAGATCCGGGACTAGCGGGGGAGCAGTTCTTC. Translation gives CASSQDPGLAGEQFF. Complete variable domain (other parts from reference TRBV14 and TRBJ2-1): EAGVTQFPSHSVIEKGQTVTLRCDPISGHDNLYWYRRVMGKEIKFLLHFVKESKQDESGMPNNRFLAERTGGTYSTLKVQPAELEDSGVYFCASSQDPGLAGEQFFGPGTRLTVL.

V gene TRBV29-1 combines with J gene TRBJ1-2; TRBD1 agrees at 8 bases. The CDR3 has 15 residues. From germline, CDR1 is SQVTM and CDR2 ANQGSEA. V lost 3 bases to trimming and J lost 8 bases; unmatched junction nucleotides: 14. DNA of the CDR3: TGCAGCGTTGATACCGGACAGGGACCTTTGGAGGGCTACACCTTC. Translated: CSVDTGQGPLEGYTF.

This clonotype was counted a few times. V is TRBV29-1 and J is TRBJ1-6; 8 bases map to TRBD1. Germline CDR1 is SQVTM and CDR2 is ANQGSEA. The CDR3 length is 13 residues. V lost 6 bases to trimming and J lost 10 bases; unmatched junction nucleotides: 8. The CDR3 protein is CSVADRVDSPLHF. CDR3 bases: TGCAGCGTGGCGGACAGGGTAGACTCACCCCTCCACTTT.